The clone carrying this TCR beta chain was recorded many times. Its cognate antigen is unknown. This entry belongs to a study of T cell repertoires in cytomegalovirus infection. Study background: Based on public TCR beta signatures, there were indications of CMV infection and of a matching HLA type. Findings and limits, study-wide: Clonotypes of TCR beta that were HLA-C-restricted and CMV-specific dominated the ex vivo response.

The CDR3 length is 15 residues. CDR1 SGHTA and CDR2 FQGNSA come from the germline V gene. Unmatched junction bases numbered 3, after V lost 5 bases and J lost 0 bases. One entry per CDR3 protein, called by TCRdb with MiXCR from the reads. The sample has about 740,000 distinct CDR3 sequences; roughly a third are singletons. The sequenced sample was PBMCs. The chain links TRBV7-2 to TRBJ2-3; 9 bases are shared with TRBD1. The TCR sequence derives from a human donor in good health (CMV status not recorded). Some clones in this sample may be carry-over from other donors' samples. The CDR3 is CASSLDRGSTDTQYF. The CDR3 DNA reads TGTGCCAGCAGCCTGGACAGGGGAAGCACAGATACGCAGTATTTT.